The rows below give T cell receptor beta chains drawn from one sample of a study of OX40 agonist ivuxolimab in advanced cancers. The method was immunoSEQ multiplex PCR; TCRdb's version includes in-frame clones alone and lacks a portion of them. Altogether tens of thousands of clones are present, about 85% being singletons, with the ten largest covering approximately 16%. The material sequenced was CD4+ or CD8+ T cells sorted from blood, taken in a trial of the OX40 agonist ivuxolimab. These receptors were obtained from an adult with an advanced solid tumor such as melanoma, head and neck, liver or kidney cancer. Each CDR3 is given with its conserved first and last residue. The D gene is left open where the match is weak. Not every row has a clone size; where given, it reads once, few, many or a size class.

clone_size: .
j_call: TRBJ2-1
v_call: TRBV27
d_call: TRBD1
cdr3_aa: CASSFEGQVYNEQFF
cdr3_nt: TGTGCCAGCAGTTTTGAGGGACAGGTATACAATGAGCAGTTCTTC

clone_size: .
j_call: TRBJ1-2
v_call: TRBV2
d_call: .
cdr3_aa: CASNEQGLVYGYTF
cdr3_nt: TGTGCCAGCAACGAACAGGGATTGGTCTATGGCTACACCTTC

clone_size: .
j_call: TRBJ1-1
v_call: TRBV30
d_call: .
cdr3_aa: CAWSVQGNTEAFF
cdr3_nt: TGTGCCTGGAGTGTACAGGGGAACACTGAAGCTTTCTTT

clone_size: once
j_call: TRBJ2-7
v_call: TRBV5-1
d_call: .
cdr3_aa: CASSLADEQYF
cdr3_nt: TGCGCCAGCAGCTTGGCGGACGAGCAGTACTTC

clone_size: .
j_call: TRBJ2-1
v_call: TRBV11-2
d_call: .
cdr3_aa: CASSFSGGMYNEQFF
cdr3_nt: TGTGCCAGCAGCTTTAGCGGAGGAATGTACAATGAGCAGTTCTTC

clone_size: .
j_call: TRBJ2-7
v_call: TRBV5-1
d_call: .
cdr3_aa: CASSWGRVPYEQYF
cdr3_nt: TGCGCCAGCAGCTGGGGACGCGTACCCTACGAGCAGTACTTC

clone_size: .
j_call: TRBJ1-3
v_call: TRBV19
d_call: .
cdr3_aa: CASSTGTGARNTIYF
cdr3_nt: TGTGCCAGTAGTACAGGTACCGGGGCCAGAAACACCATATATTTT

clone_size: .
j_call: TRBJ2-5
v_call: TRBV28
d_call: .
cdr3_aa: CASSLYRVREQYF
cdr3_nt: TGTGCCAGCAGTTTATACAGGGTGAGAGAGCAGTACTTC

clone_size: .
j_call: TRBJ2-5
v_call: TRBV10-3
d_call: TRBD1
cdr3_aa: CAISQPGQGDRETQYF
cdr3_nt: TGTGCCATCAGCCAACCGGGACAGGGGGACCGGGAGACCCAGTACTTC

clone_size: .
j_call: TRBJ1-5
v_call: TRBV5-1
d_call: .
cdr3_aa: CASSPDVYSNQPQHF
cdr3_nt: TGCGCCAGCAGTCCCGACGTTTATAGCAATCAGCCCCAGCATTTT

clone_size: .
j_call: TRBJ2-1
v_call: TRBV28
d_call: TRBD1
cdr3_aa: CASHRGLADNEQFF
cdr3_nt: TGTGCCAGTCACAGGGGGCTGGCGGACAATGAGCAGTTCTTC

clone_size: .
j_call: TRBJ2-7
v_call: TRBV9
d_call: .
cdr3_aa: CASSFRDSGGYEQYF
cdr3_nt: TGTGCCAGCAGCTTCAGGGACTCCGGGGGATACGAGCAGTACTTC

clone_size: .
j_call: TRBJ2-1
v_call: TRBV5-5
d_call: .
cdr3_aa: CASRIGGYNEQFF
cdr3_nt: TGTGCCAGCAGAATAGGAGGTTACAATGAGCAGTTCTTC

clone_size: once
j_call: TRBJ2-7
v_call: TRBV11-3
d_call: TRBD1
cdr3_aa: CASSLAGWTGAYEQYF
cdr3_nt: TGTGCCAGCAGCTTAGCCGGATGGACAGGGGCCTACGAGCAGTACTTC

clone_size: .
j_call: TRBJ1-1
v_call: TRBV19
d_call: .
cdr3_aa: CASTIGRMNTEAFF
cdr3_nt: TGTGCCAGTACCATTGGACGTATGAACACTGAAGCTTTCTTT

clone_size: .
j_call: TRBJ2-3
v_call: TRBV19
d_call: .
cdr3_aa: CASKADTQYF
cdr3_nt: TGTGCCAGTAAGGCAGATACGCAGTATTTT

clone_size: .
j_call: TRBJ1-2
v_call: TRBV29-1
d_call: TRBD1
cdr3_aa: CSGDRDGYTF
cdr3_nt: TGCAGCGGGGACAGGGATGGCTACACCTTC

clone_size: .
j_call: TRBJ2-2
v_call: TRBV6-1
d_call: .
cdr3_aa: CASRPGTRRTGELFF
cdr3_nt: TGTGCCAGCAGGCCCGGGACTCGTCGGACCGGGGAGCTGTTTTTT

clone_size: .
j_call: TRBJ2-5
v_call: TRBV27
d_call: TRBD2
cdr3_aa: CASSLGGGLETQYF
cdr3_nt: TGTGCCAGCAGCCTCGGGGGGGGCTTGGAGACCCAGTACTTC

clone_size: few
j_call: TRBJ1-2
v_call: TRBV6-5
d_call: TRBD1
cdr3_aa: CASSSDSGQGAYGYTF
cdr3_nt: TGTGCCAGCAGTTCCGACTCGGGACAGGGGGCATATGGCTACACCTTC

clone_size: .
j_call: TRBJ1-1
v_call: TRBV10-3
d_call: .
cdr3_aa: CATTQGLGNTEAFF
cdr3_nt: TGTGCCACCACACAGGGTTTGGGGAACACTGAAGCTTTCTTT

clone_size: .
j_call: TRBJ2-7
v_call: TRBV11-2
d_call: TRBD2
cdr3_aa: CASSQGLAAYEQYF
cdr3_nt: TGTGCCAGCAGCCAAGGACTAGCGGCCTACGAGCAGTACTTC

clone_size: .
j_call: TRBJ2-7
v_call: TRBV5-1
d_call: .
cdr3_aa: CASSTRESRSYEQYF
cdr3_nt: TGCGCCAGCAGCACTAGGGAGTCTCGGTCCTACGAGCAGTACTTC

clone_size: .
j_call: TRBJ2-1
v_call: TRBV18
d_call: TRBD2
cdr3_aa: CASSPLPGRGSINEQFF
cdr3_nt: TGTGCCAGCTCACCCCTACCGGGTCGCGGGAGTATCAATGAGCAGTTCTTC

clone_size: few
j_call: TRBJ1-3
v_call: TRBV4-2
d_call: .
cdr3_aa: CASSQVTGTGNTIYF
cdr3_nt: TGTGCCAGCAGCCAAGTGACGGGTACTGGAAACACCATATATTTT

clone_size: .
j_call: TRBJ2-1
v_call: TRBV10-3
d_call: .
cdr3_aa: CAISEIQGGNEQFF
cdr3_nt: TGTGCCATCAGTGAAATACAGGGAGGCAATGAGCAGTTCTTC

clone_size: .
j_call: TRBJ2-7
v_call: TRBV7-2
d_call: TRBD1
cdr3_aa: CASSFDRGSDEQYF
cdr3_nt: TGTGCCAGCAGCTTCGACAGGGGATCGGACGAGCAGTACTTC

clone_size: .
j_call: TRBJ1-5
v_call: TRBV10-2
d_call: .
cdr3_aa: CASSERGNQPQHF
cdr3_nt: TGCGCCAGCAGTGAGCGGGGCAATCAGCCCCAGCATTTT

clone_size: .
j_call: TRBJ1-1
v_call: TRBV5-6
d_call: .
cdr3_aa: CASSLGRGGAFF
cdr3_nt: TGTGCCAGCAGCTTGGGCCGCGGCGGGGCTTTCTTT

clone_size: few
j_call: TRBJ1-2
v_call: TRBV7-2
d_call: .
cdr3_aa: CASSTIGSYGYTF
cdr3_nt: TGTGCCAGCAGCACGATAGGGAGCTATGGCTACACCTTC

clone_size: .
j_call: TRBJ1-4
v_call: TRBV28
d_call: .
cdr3_aa: CASSGRTFNEKLFF
cdr3_nt: TGTGCCAGCAGTGGACGGACTTTTAATGAAAAACTGTTTTTT

clone_size: .
j_call: TRBJ1-3
v_call: TRBV2
d_call: TRBD1
cdr3_aa: CASSQGPTGAGNTIYF
cdr3_nt: TGTGCCAGCAGTCAAGGCCCGACAGGGGCCGGAAACACCATATATTTT

clone_size: .
j_call: TRBJ2-3
v_call: TRBV18
d_call: TRBD2
cdr3_aa: CASSPKTSGSADTQYF
cdr3_nt: TGTGCCAGCTCACCAAAGACTAGCGGGAGCGCAGATACGCAGTATTTT

clone_size: .
j_call: TRBJ2-2
v_call: TRBV10-1
d_call: .
cdr3_aa: CASSESANTGELFF
cdr3_nt: TGCGCCAGCAGTGAATCGGCGAACACCGGGGAGCTGTTTTTT

clone_size: .
j_call: TRBJ1-1
v_call: TRBV2
d_call: .
cdr3_aa: CASRSPRGGGAEAFF
cdr3_nt: TGTGCCAGCAGATCACCGAGGGGTGGTGGGGCTGAAGCTTTCTTT

clone_size: .
j_call: TRBJ2-7
v_call: TRBV28
d_call: TRBD2
cdr3_aa: CASTHTSGRAKEQYF
cdr3_nt: TGTGCCAGCACCCATACTAGCGGGAGGGCCAAAGAGCAGTACTTC

clone_size: .
j_call: TRBJ1-2
v_call: TRBV28
d_call: .
cdr3_aa: CASSFSGSRSGYTF
cdr3_nt: TGTGCCAGCAGTTTTTCGGGCAGCCGGAGTGGCTACACCTTC

clone_size: once
j_call: TRBJ2-7
v_call: TRBV6-6
d_call: .
cdr3_aa: CAISESTRPRYEQYF
cdr3_nt: TGTGCCATCAGTGAGTCGACTCGGCCGCGCTACGAGCAGTACTTC

clone_size: .
j_call: TRBJ2-3
v_call: TRBV27
d_call: TRBD2
cdr3_aa: CASSLVSSGSSTDTQYF
cdr3_nt: TGTGCCAGCAGTTTGGTCTCTAGCGGGAGCAGCACAGATACGCAGTATTTT

clone_size: few
j_call: TRBJ2-1
v_call: TRBV30
d_call: .
cdr3_aa: CAWSAQSYNEQFF
cdr3_nt: TGTGCCTGGAGTGCACAGTCCTACAATGAGCAGTTCTTC